The TCR beta chain under discussion was sequenced for a study of blood T cell repertoires in COVID-19. Study summary: Spain, Italy and the United States supplied samples that represented acute and convalescent COVID-19.

Original methodology: Quantification of nucleated cells was approximated via reference gene primer amplification. The protocol was immunoSEQ multiplex PCR, while the TCRdb copy is restricted to in-frame clones and leaves out a portion. The V and J calls and clone size come from that table; D and trimming were worked out from the DNA. The data show approximately 230,000 clones, nearly 90% seen once. Looked up from germline, CDR1 is MGHDK and CDR2 is SYGVNS. This CDR3 spans 15 amino acids. The V end lost 7 bases, the J end lost 4 bases, and 17 bases lay between the germline ends. The chain uses TRBV25-1 and TRBJ2-1, with TRBD1 as a possible D gene (6 bases). The sequence was obtained from a woman between 35 and 50 years old who had recovered from COVID-19. The sequencing sample was made of peripheral blood. The DNA of the CDR3 is TGTGCCAGCATTCCTATAGGAGGACAGTACAATGAGCAGTTCTTC. Encoded protein: CASIPIGGQYNEQFF. The complete variable domain, with remaining parts taken from reference TRBV25-1 and TRBJ2-1, reads EADIYQTPRYLVIGTGKKITLECSQTMGHDKMYWYQQDPGMELHLIHYSYGVNSTEKGDLSSESTVSRIRTEHFPLTLESARPSHTSQYLCASIPIGGQYNEQFFGPGTRLTVL.